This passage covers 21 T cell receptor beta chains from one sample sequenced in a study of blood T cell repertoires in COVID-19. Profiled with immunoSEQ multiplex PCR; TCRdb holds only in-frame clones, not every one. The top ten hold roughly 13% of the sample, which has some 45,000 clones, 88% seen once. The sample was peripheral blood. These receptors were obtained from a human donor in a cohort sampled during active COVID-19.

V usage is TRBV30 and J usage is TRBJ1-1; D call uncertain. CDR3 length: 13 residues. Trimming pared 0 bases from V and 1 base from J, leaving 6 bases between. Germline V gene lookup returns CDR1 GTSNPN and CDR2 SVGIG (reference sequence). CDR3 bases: TGTGCCTGGAGTGTACTAAGGAACACTGAAGCTTTCTTT. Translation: CAWSVLRNTEAFF. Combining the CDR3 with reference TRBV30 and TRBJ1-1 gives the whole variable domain SQTIHQWPATLVQPVGSPLSLECTVEGTSNPNLYWYRQAAGRGLQLLFYSVGIGQISSEVPQNLSASRPQDRQFILSSKKLLLSDSGFYLCAWSVLRNTEAFFGQGTRLTVV.

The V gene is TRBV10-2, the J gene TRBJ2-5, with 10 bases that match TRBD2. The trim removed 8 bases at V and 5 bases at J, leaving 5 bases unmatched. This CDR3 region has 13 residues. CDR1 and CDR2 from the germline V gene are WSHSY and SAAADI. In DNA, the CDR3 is TGCGCCAGCGGAACTAGCGGGATCGAGACCCAGTACTTC. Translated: CASGTSGIETQYF.

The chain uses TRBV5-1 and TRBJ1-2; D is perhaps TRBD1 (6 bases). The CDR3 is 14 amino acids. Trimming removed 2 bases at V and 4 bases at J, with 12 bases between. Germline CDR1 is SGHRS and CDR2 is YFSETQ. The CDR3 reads CASSFGRGSYGYTF. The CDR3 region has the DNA TGCGCCAGCAGCTTCGGCAGGGGTTCCTATGGCTACACCTTC.

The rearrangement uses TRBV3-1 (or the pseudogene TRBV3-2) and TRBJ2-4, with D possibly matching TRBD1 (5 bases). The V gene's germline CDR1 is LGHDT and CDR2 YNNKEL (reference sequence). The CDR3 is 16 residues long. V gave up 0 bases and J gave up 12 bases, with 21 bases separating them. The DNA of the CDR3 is TGTGCCAGCAGCCAAGATCTCGGGTCTAGGGCAGGGAATCAGTACTTC. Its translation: CASSQDLGSRAGNQYF.

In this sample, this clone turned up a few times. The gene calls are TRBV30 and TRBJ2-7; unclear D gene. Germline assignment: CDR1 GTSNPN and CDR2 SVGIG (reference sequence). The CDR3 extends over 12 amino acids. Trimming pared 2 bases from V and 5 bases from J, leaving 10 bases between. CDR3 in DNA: TGTGCCTGGAGTTCTATGCCCCACGAGCAGTACTTC. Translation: CAWSSMPHEQYF.

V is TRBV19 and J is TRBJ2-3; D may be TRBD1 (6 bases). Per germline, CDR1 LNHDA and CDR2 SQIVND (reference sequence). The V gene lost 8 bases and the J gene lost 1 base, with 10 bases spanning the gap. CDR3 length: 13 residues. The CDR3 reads CASLQGGTDTQYF. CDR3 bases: TGTGCCAGTCTACAGGGAGGCACAGATACGCAGTATTTT.

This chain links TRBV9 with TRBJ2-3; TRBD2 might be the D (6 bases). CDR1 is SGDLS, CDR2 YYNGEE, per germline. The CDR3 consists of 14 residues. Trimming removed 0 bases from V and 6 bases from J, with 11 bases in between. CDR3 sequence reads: CASSVVGGDDTQYF. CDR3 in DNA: TGTGCCAGCAGCGTAGTCGGCGGGGACGATACGCAGTATTTT.

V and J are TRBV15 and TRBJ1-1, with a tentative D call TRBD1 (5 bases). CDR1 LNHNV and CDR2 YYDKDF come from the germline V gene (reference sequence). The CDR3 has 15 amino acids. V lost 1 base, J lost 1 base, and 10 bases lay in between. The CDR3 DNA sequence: TGTGCCACCAGCAGAGTCGCCAGGGCGAACACTGAAGCTTTCTTT. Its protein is CATSRVARANTEAFF.

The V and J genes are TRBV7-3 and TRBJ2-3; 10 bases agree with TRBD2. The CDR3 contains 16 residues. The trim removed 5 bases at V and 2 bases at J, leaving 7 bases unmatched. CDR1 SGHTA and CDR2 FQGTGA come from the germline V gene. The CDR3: CASSGPSGSFTDTQYF. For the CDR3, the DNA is TGTGCCAGCAGCGGGCCTAGCGGGAGCTTCACAGATACGCAGTATTTT. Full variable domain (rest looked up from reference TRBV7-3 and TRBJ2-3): GAGVSQTPSNKVTEKGKYVELRCDPISGHTALYWYRQSLGQGPEFLIYFQGTGAADDSGLPNDRFFAVRPEGSVSTLKIQRTERGDSAVYLCASSGPSGSFTDTQYFGPGTRLTVL.

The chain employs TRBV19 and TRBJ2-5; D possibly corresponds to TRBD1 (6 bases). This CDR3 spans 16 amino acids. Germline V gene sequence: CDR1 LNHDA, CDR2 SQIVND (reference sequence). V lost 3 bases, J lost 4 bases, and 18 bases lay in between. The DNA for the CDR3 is TGTGCCAGTAGTATCCCTCTCAGGGGCCAGGGAGAGACCCAGTACTTC. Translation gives CASSIPLRGQGETQYF.

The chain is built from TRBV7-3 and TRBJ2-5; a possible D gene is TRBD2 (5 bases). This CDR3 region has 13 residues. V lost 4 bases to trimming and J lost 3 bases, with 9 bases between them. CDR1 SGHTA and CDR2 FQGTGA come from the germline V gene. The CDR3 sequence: CASSSGLKETQYF. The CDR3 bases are TGTGCCAGCAGCTCCGGACTTAAAGAGACCCAGTACTTC.

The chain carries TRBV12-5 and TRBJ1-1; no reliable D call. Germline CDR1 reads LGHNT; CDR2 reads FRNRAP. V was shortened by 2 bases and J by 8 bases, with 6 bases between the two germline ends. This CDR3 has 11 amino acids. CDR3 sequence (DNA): TGTGCTAGTGGTTTGTATCGGGAAGCTTTCTTT. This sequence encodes CASGLYREAFF. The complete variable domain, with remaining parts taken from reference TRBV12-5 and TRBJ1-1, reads DARVTQTPRHKVTEMGQEVTMRCQPILGHNTVFWYRQTMMQGLELLAYFRNRAPLDDSGMPKDRFSAEMPDATLATLKIQPSEPRDSAVYFCASGLYREAFFGQGTRLTVV.

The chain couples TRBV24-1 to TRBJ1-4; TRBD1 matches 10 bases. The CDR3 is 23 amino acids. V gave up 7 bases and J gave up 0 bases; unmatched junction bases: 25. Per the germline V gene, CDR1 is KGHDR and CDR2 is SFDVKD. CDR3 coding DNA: TGTGCCACCAGCTGGATACCCGGGACAGGGGATAGTATTCCGGACGCAACTAATGAAAAACTGTTTTTT. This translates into CATSWIPGTGDSIPDATNEKLFF.

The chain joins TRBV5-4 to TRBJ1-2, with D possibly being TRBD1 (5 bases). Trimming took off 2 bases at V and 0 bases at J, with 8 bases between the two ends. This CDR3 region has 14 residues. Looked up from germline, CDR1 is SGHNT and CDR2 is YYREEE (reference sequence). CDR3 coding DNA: TGTGCCAGCAGCTTAGGGGTAGCTAACTATGGCTACACCTTC. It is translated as CASSLGVANYGYTF.

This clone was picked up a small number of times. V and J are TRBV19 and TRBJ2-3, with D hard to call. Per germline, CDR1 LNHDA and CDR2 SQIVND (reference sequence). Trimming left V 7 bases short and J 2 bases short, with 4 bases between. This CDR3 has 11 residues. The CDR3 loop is CASTNTDTQYF. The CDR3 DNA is TGTGCCAGTACTAACACAGATACGCAGTATTTT.

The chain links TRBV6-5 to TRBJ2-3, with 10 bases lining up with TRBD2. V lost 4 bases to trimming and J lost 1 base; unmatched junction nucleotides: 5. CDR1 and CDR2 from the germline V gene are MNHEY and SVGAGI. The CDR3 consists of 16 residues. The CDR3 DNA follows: TGTGCCAGCAGTTCCTCCCTAGCGGGGGGCACAGATACGCAGTATTTT. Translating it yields CASSSSLAGGTDTQYF.

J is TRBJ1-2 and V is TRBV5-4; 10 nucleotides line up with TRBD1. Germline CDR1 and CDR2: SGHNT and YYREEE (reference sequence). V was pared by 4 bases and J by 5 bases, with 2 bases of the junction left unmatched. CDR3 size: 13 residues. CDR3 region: CASSGTGVYGYTF. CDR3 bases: TGTGCCAGCAGCGGGACAGGGGTGTATGGCTACACCTTC.

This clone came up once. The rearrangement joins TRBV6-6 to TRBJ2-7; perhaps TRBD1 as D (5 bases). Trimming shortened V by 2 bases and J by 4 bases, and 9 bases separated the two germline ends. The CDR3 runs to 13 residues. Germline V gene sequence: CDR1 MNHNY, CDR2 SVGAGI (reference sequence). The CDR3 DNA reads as TGTGCCAGCAGTTACGACAGAACTTACGAGCAGTACTTC. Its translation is CASSYDRTYEQYF.

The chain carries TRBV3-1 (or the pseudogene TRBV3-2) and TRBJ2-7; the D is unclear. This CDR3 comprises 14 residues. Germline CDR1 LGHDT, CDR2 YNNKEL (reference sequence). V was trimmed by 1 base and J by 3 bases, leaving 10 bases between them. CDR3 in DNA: TGTGCCAGCAGCCAAGCGGTTACTGGCTACGAGCAGTACTTC. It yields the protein CASSQAVTGYEQYF.

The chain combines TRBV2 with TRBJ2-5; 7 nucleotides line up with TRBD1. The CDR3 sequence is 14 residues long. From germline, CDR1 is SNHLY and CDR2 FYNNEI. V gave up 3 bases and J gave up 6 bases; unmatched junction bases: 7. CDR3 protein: CASSDRVTGQTQYF. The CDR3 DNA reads TGTGCCAGCAGTGATAGGGTGACAGGGCAGACCCAGTACTTC.

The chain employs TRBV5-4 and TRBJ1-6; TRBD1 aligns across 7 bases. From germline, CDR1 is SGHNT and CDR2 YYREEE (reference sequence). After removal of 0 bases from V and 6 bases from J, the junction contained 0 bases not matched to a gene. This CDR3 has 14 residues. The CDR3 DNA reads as TGTGCCAGCAGCTTGGACAGGGGTAATTCACCCCTCCACTTT. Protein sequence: CASSLDRGNSPLHF.